This is a list of T cell receptor beta chains from one sample in a study of blood T cell repertoires in COVID-19. Produced via immunoSEQ multiplex PCR; TCRdb's table is partial and in-frame only. The sample contains 150,000 to 200,000 clones, around 85% of which appear only once. Material for sequencing was peripheral blood. Every receptor here comes from a man aged 60 to 75 with acute or convalescent COVID-19. The CDR3 runs from the conserved cysteine through the conserved F or W. The D gene is left open where the match is weak. Rows give clone size only sometimes, using once, few, many, or a class for an expanded clone.

size: once
V: TRBV5-4
D: TRBD1
J: TRBJ1-2
DNA: TGTGCCAGCAGCTTGGAGCTGGGACAGAACTATGGCTACACCTTC
CDR3: CASSLELGQNYGYTF

size: .
V: TRBV14
D: TRBD2
J: TRBJ2-1
DNA: TGTGCCAGCAGCCAAAATAGCGGGAGGGCCTACAATGAGCAGTTCTTC
CDR3: CASSQNSGRAYNEQFF

size: once
V: TRBV19
D: .
J: TRBJ1-1
DNA: TGTGCCAGTAGTATAACCCAGGGTAGTGGCACTGAAGCTTTCTTT
CDR3: CASSITQGSGTEAFF

size: .
V: TRBV6-2/TRBV6-3
D: TRBD2
J: TRBJ2-4
DNA: TGTGCCAGCAGTTGGGAGGGAAACAAAAACATTCAGTACTTC
CDR3: CASSWEGNKNIQYF

size: few
V: TRBV19
D: .
J: TRBJ1-2
DNA: TGTGCCAGTAGCCGATTGGACAGAAACTATGGCTACACCTTC
CDR3: CASSRLDRNYGYTF

size: .
V: TRBV19
D: .
J: TRBJ1-1
DNA: TGTGCCAGTAGTAGGAAGGGGCGAGGGAACACTGAAGCTTTCTTT
CDR3: CASSRKGRGNTEAFF

size: .
V: TRBV5-1
D: .
J: TRBJ2-5
DNA: TGCGCCAGCGCCCTGGTCCCGGGGGATCAAGAGACCCAGTACTTC
CDR3: CASALVPGDQETQYF

size: .
V: TRBV19
D: TRBD1
J: TRBJ1-2
DNA: TGTGCCACCTACCGCACGGGACAGCGCAACAATGGCTACACCTTC
CDR3: CATYRTGQRNNGYTF

size: once
V: TRBV5-5
D: .
J: TRBJ2-2
DNA: TGTGCCAGCAGCTTGTATACTAATCCCCACACCGGGGAGCTGTTTTTT
CDR3: CASSLYTNPHTGELFF

size: .
V: TRBV5-1
D: .
J: TRBJ2-2
DNA: TGCGCCAGCAGCTTTTTAGGAGGCAGGGGTGGCGGGGAGCTGTTTTTT
CDR3: CASSFLGGRGGGELFF

size: .
V: TRBV19
D: TRBD1
J: TRBJ1-3
DNA: TGTGCCAGTAGTATGGACAGGAGCTCTGGAAACACCATATATTTT
CDR3: CASSMDRSSGNTIYF

size: .
V: TRBV7-9
D: TRBD1
J: TRBJ2-7
DNA: TGTGCCAGCAGCTTGGGCAGGGGGCTCGACGAGCAGTACTTC
CDR3: CASSLGRGLDEQYF

size: .
V: TRBV5-8
D: TRBD1
J: TRBJ2-1
DNA: TGTGCCAGCAGATTAAGGACAGGGGACTACAATGAGCAGTTCTTC
CDR3: CASRLRTGDYNEQFF

size: once
V: TRBV27
D: TRBD1
J: TRBJ2-1
DNA: TGTGCCAGCTCGTCACGGGGTACAGGGGTCAATGAGCAGTTCTTC
CDR3: CASSSRGTGVNEQFF

size: once
V: TRBV7-8
D: .
J: TRBJ2-1
DNA: TGTGCCAGCCTGGAGTGGCCCTACAATGAGCAGTTCTTC
CDR3: CASLEWPYNEQFF

size: few
V: TRBV5-1
D: TRBD2
J: TRBJ2-1
DNA: TGCGCCAGCAGCTTGGGACTAGCGGGAGGCAATGAGCAGTTCTTC
CDR3: CASSLGLAGGNEQFF

size: .
V: TRBV28
D: TRBD1
J: TRBJ1-2
DNA: TGTGCCATCTGGGACAGTTCCTATGGCTACACCTTC
CDR3: CAIWDSSYGYTF

size: few
V: TRBV6-6
D: TRBD1
J: TRBJ2-3
DNA: TGTGCCACCTCCGGACAGGGGGCTTGGGATACGCAGTATTTT
CDR3: CATSGQGAWDTQYF

size: .
V: TRBV27
D: TRBD2
J: TRBJ2-7
DNA: TGTGCCCCTAAAATGGCTAGCGGGATGTCTTGGGACGAGCAGTACTTC
CDR3: CAPKMASGMSWDEQYF

size: .
V: TRBV30
D: .
J: TRBJ1-5
DNA: TGTGCCTGGAGTCACGGAGGTGATCAGCCCCAGCATTTT
CDR3: CAWSHGGDQPQHF

size: once
V: TRBV7-7
D: TRBD1
J: TRBJ2-2
DNA: TGTGCTAGCAGCCATCCCGGGACAGGGGCCGGGGAGCTGTTTTTT
CDR3: CASSHPGTGAGELFF

size: .
V: TRBV7-9
D: .
J: TRBJ2-1
DNA: TGTGCCAGCAGCTTATTATATGAGCAGTTCTTC
CDR3: CASSLLYEQFF

size: .
V: TRBV4-1
D: .
J: TRBJ2-2
DNA: TGCGCCAGCAGCCATGCGGACAGGAACACCGGGGAGCTGTTTTTT
CDR3: CASSHADRNTGELFF

size: .
V: TRBV24-1
D: TRBD2
J: TRBJ2-5
DNA: TGTGCCACCAGTGCTTCTAGCGGGAGTTCAGCAGAGACCCAGTACTTC
CDR3: CATSASSGSSAETQYF

size: .
V: TRBV3-1/TRBV3-2
D: TRBD1
J: TRBJ2-1
DNA: TGTGCCAGCAGCCAGGCCGGGACAGGGGCCTTCTTC
CDR3: CASSQAGTGAFF

size: .
V: TRBV3-1/TRBV3-2
D: TRBD1
J: TRBJ2-7
DNA: TGTGCCAGCAGCCTCGGGACAGGACTCTACGAGCAGTACTTC
CDR3: CASSLGTGLYEQYF

size: .
V: TRBV27
D: .
J: TRBJ2-1
DNA: TGTGCCAGCAGTCCCATCAAGGGGGGAGGGGACAATGAGCAGTTCTTC
CDR3: CASSPIKGGGDNEQFF

size: .
V: TRBV24-1
D: .
J: TRBJ2-2
DNA: TGTGCCACCAGTGACCGAGCGGGCGCGAACACCGGGGAGCTGTTTTTT
CDR3: CATSDRAGANTGELFF

size: .
V: TRBV27
D: .
J: TRBJ2-5
DNA: TGTGCCAGCAGTTTAGAAGGCCGGGGGAGCCAAGAGACCCAGTACTTC
CDR3: CASSLEGRGSQETQYF

size: .
V: TRBV2
D: .
J: TRBJ2-7
DNA: TGTGCCAGCAGACTGAGTCGAGCTGACTACGAGCAGTACTTC
CDR3: CASRLSRADYEQYF

size: .
V: TRBV7-9
D: .
J: TRBJ1-1
DNA: TGTGCCAGCAGCTTTAACATGAACACTGAAGCTTTCTTT
CDR3: CASSFNMNTEAFF

size: .
V: TRBV3-1/TRBV3-2
D: TRBD2
J: TRBJ2-7
DNA: TGTGCCAGCAGCCAAGGACTAGCGGGGATCTACGAGCAGTACTTC
CDR3: CASSQGLAGIYEQYF